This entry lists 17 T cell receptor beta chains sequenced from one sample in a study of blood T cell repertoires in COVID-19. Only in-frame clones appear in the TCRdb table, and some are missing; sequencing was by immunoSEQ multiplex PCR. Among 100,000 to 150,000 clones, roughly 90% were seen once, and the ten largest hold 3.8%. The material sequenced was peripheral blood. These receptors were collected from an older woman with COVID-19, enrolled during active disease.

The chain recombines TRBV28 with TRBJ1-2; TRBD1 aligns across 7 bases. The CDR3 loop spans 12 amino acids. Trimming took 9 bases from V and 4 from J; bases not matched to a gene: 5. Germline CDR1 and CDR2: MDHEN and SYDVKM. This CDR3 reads CASRQGPYGYTF. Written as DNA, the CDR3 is TGTGCCAGTAGACAGGGACCCTATGGCTACACCTTC.

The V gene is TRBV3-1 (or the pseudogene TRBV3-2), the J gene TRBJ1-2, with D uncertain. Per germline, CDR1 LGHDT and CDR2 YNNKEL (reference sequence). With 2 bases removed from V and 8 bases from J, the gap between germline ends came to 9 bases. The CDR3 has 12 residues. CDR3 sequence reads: CASSQRGVGYTF. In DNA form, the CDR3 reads TGTGCCAGCAGCCAACGCGGGGTAGGCTACACCTTC.

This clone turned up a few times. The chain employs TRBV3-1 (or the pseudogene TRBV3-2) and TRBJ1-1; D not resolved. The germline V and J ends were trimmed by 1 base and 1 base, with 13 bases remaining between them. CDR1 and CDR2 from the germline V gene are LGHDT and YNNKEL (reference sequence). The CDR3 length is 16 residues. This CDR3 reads CASSQALRARNTEAFF. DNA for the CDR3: TGTGCCAGCAGCCAAGCCTTGCGGGCGCGGAACACTGAAGCTTTCTTT.

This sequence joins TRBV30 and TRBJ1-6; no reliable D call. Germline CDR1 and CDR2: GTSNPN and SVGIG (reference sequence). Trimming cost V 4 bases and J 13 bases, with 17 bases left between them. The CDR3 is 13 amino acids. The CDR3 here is CAWTPGLPLPLHF. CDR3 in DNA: TGTGCCTGGACCCCCGGACTCCCGCTGCCCCTCCACTTT.

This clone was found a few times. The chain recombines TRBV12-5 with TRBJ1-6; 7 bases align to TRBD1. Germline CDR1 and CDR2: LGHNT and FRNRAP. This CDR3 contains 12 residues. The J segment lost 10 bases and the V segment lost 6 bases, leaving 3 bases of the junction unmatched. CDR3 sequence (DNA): TGTGCTAGTGGCGACAGGGTGTCACCCCTCCACTTT. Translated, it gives CASGDRVSPLHF.

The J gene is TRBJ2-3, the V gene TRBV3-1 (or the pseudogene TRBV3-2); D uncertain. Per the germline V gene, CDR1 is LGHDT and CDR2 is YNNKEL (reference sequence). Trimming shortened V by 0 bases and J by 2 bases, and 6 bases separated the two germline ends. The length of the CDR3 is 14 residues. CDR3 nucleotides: TGTGCCAGCAGCCAAGAACTTTTCACAGATACGCAGTATTTT. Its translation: CASSQELFTDTQYF.

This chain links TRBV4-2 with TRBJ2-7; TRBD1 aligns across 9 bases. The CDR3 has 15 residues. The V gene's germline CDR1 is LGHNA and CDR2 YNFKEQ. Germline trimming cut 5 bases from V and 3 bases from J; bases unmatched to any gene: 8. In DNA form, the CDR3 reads TGTGCCAGCAGCTCAAGACAGGGGGGGGACTACGAGCAGTACTTC. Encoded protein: CASSSRQGGDYEQYF.

The CDR3: CASRQGGGETQYF. The CDR3 region has the DNA TGTGCCAGCCGACAGGGGGGAGGAGAGACCCAGTACTTC. J is TRBJ2-5 and V is TRBV19; 9 bases agree with TRBD1. CDR1 LNHDA and CDR2 SQIVND come from the germline V gene (reference sequence). The length of the CDR3 is 13 residues. The ends lost 9 bases at V and 4 bases at J; junction bases unmatched: 6.

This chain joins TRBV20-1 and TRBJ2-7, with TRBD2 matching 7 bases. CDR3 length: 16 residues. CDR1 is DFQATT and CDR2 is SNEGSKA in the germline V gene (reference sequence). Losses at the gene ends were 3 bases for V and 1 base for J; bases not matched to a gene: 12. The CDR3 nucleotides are TGCAGTGCTAGTGCCAGCGGGGCAGCCTCTTCCTACGAGCAGTACTTC. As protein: CSASASGAASSYEQYF.

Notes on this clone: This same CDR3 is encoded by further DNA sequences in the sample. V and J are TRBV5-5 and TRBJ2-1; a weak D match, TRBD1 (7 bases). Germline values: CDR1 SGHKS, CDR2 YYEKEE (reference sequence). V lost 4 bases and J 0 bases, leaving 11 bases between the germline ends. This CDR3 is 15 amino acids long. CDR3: CASSVRDSSYNEQFF. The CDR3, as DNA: TGTGCCAGCAGCGTGCGGGACAGCTCCTACAATGAGCAGTTCTTC.

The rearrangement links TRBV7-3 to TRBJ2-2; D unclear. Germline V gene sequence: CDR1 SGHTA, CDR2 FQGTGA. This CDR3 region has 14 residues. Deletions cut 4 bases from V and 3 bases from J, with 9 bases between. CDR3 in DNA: TGTGCCAGCAGCTACGACAAAGACACCGGGGAGCTGTTTTTT. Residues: CASSYDKDTGELFF.

The CDR3 is CASSQRGGSYNSPLHF. In DNA, the CDR3 is TGTGCCAGCAGCCAGCGCGGGGGCTCCTATAATTCACCCCTCCACTTT. The chain joins TRBV14 to TRBJ1-6, with D possibly matching TRBD1 (5 bases). The V and J ends lost 3 bases and 0 bases respectively, with 9 bases between them. The CDR3 spans 16 residues. CDR1 is SGHDN, CDR2 FVKESK, per germline.

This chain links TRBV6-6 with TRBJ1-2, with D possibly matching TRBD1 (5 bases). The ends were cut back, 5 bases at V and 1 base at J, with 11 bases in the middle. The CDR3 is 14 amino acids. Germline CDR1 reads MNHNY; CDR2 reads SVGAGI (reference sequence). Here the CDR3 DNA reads TGTGCCAGCAGTAGCCAGGGAAGTAACTATGGCTACACCTTC. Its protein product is CASSSQGSNYGYTF.

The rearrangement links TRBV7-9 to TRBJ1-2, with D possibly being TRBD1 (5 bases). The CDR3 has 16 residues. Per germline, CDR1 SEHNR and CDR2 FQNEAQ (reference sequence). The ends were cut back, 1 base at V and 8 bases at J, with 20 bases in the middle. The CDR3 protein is CASSLVQGIGPMGYTF. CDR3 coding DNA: TGTGCCAGCAGCTTAGTCCAGGGTATCGGACCTATGGGCTACACCTTC.

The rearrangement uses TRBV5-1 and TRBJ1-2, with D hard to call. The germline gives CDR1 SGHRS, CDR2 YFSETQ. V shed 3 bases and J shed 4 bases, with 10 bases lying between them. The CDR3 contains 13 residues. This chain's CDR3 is CASSSHTGYGYTF. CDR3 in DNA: TGCGCCAGCAGCTCCCATACGGGCTATGGCTACACCTTC.

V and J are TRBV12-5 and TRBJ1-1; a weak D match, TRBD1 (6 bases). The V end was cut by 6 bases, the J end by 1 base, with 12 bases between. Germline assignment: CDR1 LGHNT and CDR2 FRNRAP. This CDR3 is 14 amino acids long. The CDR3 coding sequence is TGTGCTAGTGGACTGGGGACAACGAACACTGAAGCTTTCTTT. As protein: CASGLGTTNTEAFF.

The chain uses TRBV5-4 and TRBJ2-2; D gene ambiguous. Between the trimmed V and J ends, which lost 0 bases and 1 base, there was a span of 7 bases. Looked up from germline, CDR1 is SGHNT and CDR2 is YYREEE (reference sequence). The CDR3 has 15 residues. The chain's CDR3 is CASSLVVRNTGELFF. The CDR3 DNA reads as TGTGCCAGCAGCTTGGTTGTTAGGAACACCGGGGAGCTGTTTTTT. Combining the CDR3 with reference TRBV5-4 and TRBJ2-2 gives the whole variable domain ETGVTQSPTHLIKTRGQQVTLRCSSQSGHNTVSWYQQALGQGPQFIFQYYREEENGRGNFPPRFSGLQFPNYSSELNVNALELDDSALYLCASSLVVRNTGELFFGEGSRLTVL.